Listed here are 8 T cell receptor beta chains from one sample, sequenced in a study of blood T cells in healthy people across ages. Sample-barcoded 5' priming and a J-beta primer mix drove a second PCR of about 7 to 11 cycles. Each CDR3 protein gets one entry after TCRdb re-called the 5' RACE reads with MiXCR. This sample carries around 800,000 distinct CDR3 sequences, about 53% of them seen once, and the ten largest clones take about 42%. Input material: blood. Receptors were obtained from an elderly man in good health.

CDR3 region: CASSLLGGSNQPQHF. Here the CDR3 DNA reads TGTGCCAGCAGCTTATTGGGCGGGAGCAATCAGCCCCAGCATTTT. The V call is TRBV5-6, the J call TRBJ1-5; D is unclear. Germline loops: CDR1 SGHDT, CDR2 YYEEEE. The V and J ends lost 2 bases and 1 base respectively, with 10 bases between them. The CDR3 totals 15 residues.

This clonotype was seen only a few times. The chain is built from TRBV10-2 and TRBJ2-5; 10 positions agree with TRBD2. The V gene's germline CDR1 is WSHSY and CDR2 SAAADI. Unmatched junction bases numbered 7, after V lost 3 bases and J lost 3 bases. The CDR3 spans 16 residues. CDR3: CASSDGVLAGEETQYF. As DNA, the CDR3 is TGCGCCAGCAGTGACGGAGTGCTAGCGGGAGAAGAGACCCAGTACTTC.

The chain joins TRBV5-6 to TRBJ2-5; D is ambiguous. This CDR3 is 12 amino acids long. V was clipped by 2 bases and J by 11 bases, with 13 bases between them. From germline, CDR1 is SGHDT and CDR2 YYEEEE. The CDR3 protein is CASSFQNNEQYF. The CDR3 DNA sequence: TGTGCCAGCAGCTTCCAAAACAATGAGCAGTACTTC.

The chain joins TRBV20-1 to TRBJ2-4; 10 bases line up with TRBD1. TRBJ2-5 explains the end of the DNA better; the J call may be wrong. The CDR3 consists of 16 residues. The germline CDR1 and CDR2 sequences are DFQATT and SNEGSKA (reference sequence). The CDR3 loop reads CSATRQGASSWETQYF. For the CDR3, the DNA is TGCAGTGCTACCCGACAGGGGGCCTCAAGTTGGGAGACCCAGTACTTC.

This clonotype was counted a few times. CDR3 sequence (DNA): TGCAGCGTTCCTGGGCAGACGAACGGGGCCACTGAAGCTTTCTTT. Translation: CSVPGQTNGATEAFF. This chain connects TRBV29-1 to TRBJ1-1, with a tentative D call TRBD1 (5 bases). V gave up 5 bases and J gave up 4 bases, with 20 bases separating them. There are 15 residues in the CDR3. Germline V gene lookup returns CDR1 SQVTM and CDR2 ANQGSEA.

This clonotype was found a few times. This rearrangement joins TRBV6-6 to TRBJ2-7, with no clear D. V dropped 6 bases and J dropped 4 bases, with 19 bases sitting between them. Germline V gene sequence: CDR1 MNHNY, CDR2 SVGAGI (reference sequence). The CDR3 runs 15 residues. CDR3: CASRPDQDSPYEQYF. CDR3 nucleotide sequence: TGTGCCAGCAGACCGGACCAAGATTCCCCTTACGAGCAGTACTTC.

This sequence joins TRBV6-2 or TRBV6-3 and TRBJ2-3; 13 nucleotides line up with TRBD2. The CDR3 is 16 residues long. The germline gives CDR1 MNHEY, CDR2 SVGEGT. Trimming removed 5 bases from V and 14 bases from J; junction bases left unmatched: 16. CDR3 DNA sequence: TGTGCCAGCAGTCCCCGGACTAGCGGGAGAGGAAGATACGCGTATTTT. This gives the protein CASSPRTSGRGRYAYF.

This clonotype was seen only once. A much larger clone lies a single base off, so this may be a read error. CDR3 nucleotide sequence: TGTGCCAGCAGCGTAGGTCTTGCTAGCGGGGATGACAATGAGCAGTTCTTC. This gives the protein CASSVGLASGDDNEQFF. The chain links TRBV9 to TRBJ2-1, with 9 bases aligning to TRBD2. J was trimmed by 5 bases and V by 0 bases; bases with no gene match: 9. The CDR3 has 17 amino acids. Germline assignment: CDR1 SGDLS and CDR2 YYNGEE. Filled out from reference TRBV9 and TRBJ2-1, the complete variable domain reads DSGVTQTPKHLITATGQRVTLRCSPRSGDLSVYWYQQSLDQGLQFLIQYYNGEERAKGNILERFSAQQFPDLHSELNLSSLELGDSALYFCASSVGLASGDDNEQFFGPGTRLTVL.